Sequencing of this T cell receptor (beta chain) was carried out in a study of cytomegalovirus exposure and HLA in healthy donors. For the study at large: Inside one of the first data releases sat 80 million to 95 million unique TCRs taken from HLA-typed donors. Findings and caveats of the study: Common viral pathogens seemed to be connected with several of the most significant clusters, according to a later analysis.

V was cut by 6 bases and J by 3 bases, with 12 bases left in between. The CDR3 is made up of 13 amino acids. Germline V lookup: CDR1 SGHDT, CDR2 YYEEEE. 60 Vbeta and 13 Jbeta primers were used in PCR. TCRdb's copy holds only in-frame clones and misses some; the assay was immunoSEQ multiplex PCR. The sample yields around 170,000 clones, 76% seen once. Regarding this clone: Antigen specificity is unknown.

Sequences were obtained from PBMCs. The source of this sequence is a man younger than 30 in good health and CMV-seronegative. This chain links TRBV5-6 with TRBJ1-1; D might be TRBD1 (5 bases). This chain's CDR3 is CASILSGDTEAFF. The CDR3, as DNA: TGTGCCAGCATATTATCGGGGGACACTGAAGCTTTCTTT.